These 32 T cell receptor beta chains originate from one sample sequenced in a study of cytomegalovirus exposure and HLA in healthy donors. The primer mix had 60 Vbeta and 13 Jbeta primers. Some clones are missing from TCRdb's copy, which holds only in-frame ones; the method was immunoSEQ multiplex PCR. The sample yields more than 100,000 clones, around 87% seen once. Sequenced input: PBMCs. These TCRs come from a woman aged 25 to 39 in good health and CMV-seronegative.

V and J are TRBV27 and TRBJ2-3; D is ambiguous. The CDR3 extends over 14 amino acids. The germline gives CDR1 MNHEY, CDR2 SMNVEV (reference sequence). V dropped 8 bases and J dropped 1 base, with 13 bases sitting between them. CDR3: CASGQVGGTDTQYF. The CDR3 DNA follows: TGTGCCAGCGGGCAGGTTGGCGGCACAGATACGCAGTATTTT.

The chain combines TRBV19 with TRBJ2-3; 11 bases are shared with TRBD1. Trimming cost V 4 bases and J 0 bases; bases outside gene matches: 6. The germline CDR1 and CDR2 sequences are LNHDA and SQIVND (reference sequence). The CDR3 length is 17 residues. CDR3 in amino acids: CASSTGTGGTSTDTQYF. The CDR3 DNA sequence: TGTGCCAGTAGTACTGGGACAGGGGGAACTAGCACAGATACGCAGTATTTT. The whole variable domain, remainder taken from reference TRBV19 and TRBJ2-3, is DGGITQSPKYLFRKEGQNVTLSCEQNLNHDAMYWYRQDPGQGLRLIYYSQIVNDFQKGDIAEGYSVSREKKESFPLTVTSAQKNPTAFYLCASSTGTGGTSTDTQYFGPGTRLTVL.

This clone was seen a handful of times. The rearrangement joins TRBV6-5 to TRBJ2-7; 9 bases line up with TRBD1. Looked up from germline, CDR1 is MNHEY and CDR2 is SVGAGI. The CDR3 contains 15 residues. J was trimmed by 4 bases and V by 6 bases; bases with no gene match: 10. CDR3 residues: CASRYRGQGGYEQYF. For the CDR3, the DNA is TGTGCCAGCAGATACAGGGGACAGGGTGGGTACGAGCAGTACTTC.

The CDR3 bases are TGTGCCAGTAGTATCGCGGGGGTCGGGGAGCTGTTTTTT. Translated: CASSIAGVGELFF. The chain is built from TRBV19 and TRBJ2-2; the match to TRBD2 covers 7 bases. Germline values: CDR1 LNHDA, CDR2 SQIVND (reference sequence). V trimming: 3 bases; J trimming: 7 bases; junction bases outside the gene matches: 2. The CDR3 runs to 13 residues.

The chain uses TRBV11-2 and TRBJ1-4; D is unclear. Germline loops: CDR1 SGHAT, CDR2 FQNNGV. The CDR3 consists of 15 residues. Between the trimmed V and J ends, which lost 5 bases and 3 bases, there was a span of 13 bases. The CDR3 nucleotides are TGTGCCAGCAGCGCCTCCCCAGGTTCTAATGAAAAACTGTTTTTT. It specifies CASSASPGSNEKLFF.

This clone has only one observation. The chain has TRBV7-3 and TRBJ2-7; 13 nucleotides match TRBD2. With 5 bases clipped from V and 6 bases from J, the junction kept 13 bases outside the gene matches. The CDR3 sequence is 17 residues long. Germline loops: CDR1 SGHTA, CDR2 FQGTGA. The CDR3 DNA follows: TGTGCCAGCAGCCCGACACCGGGACTAGCGGGATTGGGCGAGCAGTACTTC. Translating it yields CASSPTPGLAGLGEQYF.

The chain is built from TRBV6-5 and TRBJ1-1, with a tentative D call TRBD1 (6 bases). The CDR3 covers 13 residues. Germline V gene sequence: CDR1 MNHEY, CDR2 SVGAGI. The ends were cut back, 2 bases at V and 8 bases at J, with 12 bases in the middle. The CDR3 sequence is CASSYRGGAEAFF. In nucleotides, the CDR3 is TGTGCCAGCAGTTACAGGGGGGGGGCCGAAGCTTTCTTT.

J is TRBJ1-5 and V is TRBV19; 7 nucleotides line up with TRBD1. CDR1 is LNHDA, CDR2 SQIVND, per germline (reference sequence). The CDR3 is made up of 12 amino acids. Trimming at V came to 1 base and at J to 9 bases, leaving 0 bases not matched to a gene. The chain's CDR3 is CASSIAGGPQHF. In nucleotides, the CDR3 is TGTGCCAGTAGTATAGCAGGGGGGCCCCAGCATTTT.

V and J are TRBV6-5 and TRBJ2-7, with a possible D match to TRBD2 (5 bases). V lost 0 bases, J lost 7 bases, and 16 bases lay in between. This CDR3 is 15 amino acids long. Germline CDR1 is MNHEY and CDR2 is SVGAGI. CDR3 loop: CASSYSGNLVREQYF. The CDR3 DNA sequence: TGTGCCAGCAGTTACTCCGGGAACCTGGTAAGGGAGCAGTACTTC.

The J gene is TRBJ2-3, the V gene TRBV6-5, with TRBD2 matching 8 bases. The CDR3 sequence is 14 residues long. The V and J ends lost 7 bases and 6 bases, in that order; junction bases with no gene match: 9. CDR1 and CDR2 (germline): MNHEY, SVGAGI. In DNA form, the CDR3 reads TGTGCCAGCAAACCGGGACTAGGAGGGGATACGCAGTATTTT. This translates into CASKPGLGGDTQYF.

This clone was observed a few times. The V gene is TRBV15, the J gene TRBJ2-1; TRBD2 might be the D (5 bases). This CDR3 comprises 13 residues. V was shortened by 0 bases and J by 8 bases, with 8 bases between the two germline ends. Germline-derived CDR1 and CDR2 are LNHNV and YYDKDF (reference sequence). CDR3 nucleotide sequence: TGTGCCACCAGCAGAGATCTCGGGGATGAGCAGTTCTTC. Protein sequence: CATSRDLGDEQFF. Filled out from reference TRBV15 and TRBJ2-1, the complete variable domain reads DAMVIQNPRYQVTQFGKPVTLSCSQTLNHNVMYWYQQKSSQAPKLLFHYYDKDFNNEADTPDNFQSRRPNTSFCFLDIRSPGLGDTAMYLCATSRDLGDEQFFGPGTRLTVL.

The chain has TRBV7-9 and TRBJ2-5; 11 nucleotides match TRBD2. The trim removed 2 bases at V and 2 bases at J, leaving 4 bases unmatched. CDR3 length: 16 amino acids. The germline V gene encodes CDR1 SEHNR and CDR2 FQNEAQ (reference sequence). CDR3 amino acids: CASSLTIAGGQETQYF. In DNA, the CDR3 is TGTGCCAGCAGCTTAACAATAGCGGGAGGGCAAGAGACCCAGTACTTC.

This clone has just one count. The CDR3 is CASSYRPEVRTEAFF. The CDR3 nucleotides read TGTGCCAGCAGTTACCGTCCGGAGGTTAGGACTGAAGCTTTCTTT. J is TRBJ1-1 and V is TRBV6-5, with D unresolved. This CDR3 region has 15 residues. CDR1 is MNHEY and CDR2 is SVGAGI in the germline V gene. The ends were cut back, 2 bases at V and 5 bases at J, with 15 bases in the middle.

The V gene is TRBV13, the J gene TRBJ2-7; TRBD1 matches at 8 bases. This CDR3 has 14 residues. The V segment lost 10 bases and the J segment 0 bases; nucleotides outside the gene matches: 8. The V gene's germline CDR1 is PRHDT and CDR2 FYEKMQ (reference sequence). This CDR3 is CATGQGYTSYEQYF. The CDR3 DNA follows: TGTGCCACCGGACAGGGCTATACCTCCTACGAGCAGTACTTC.

This clone was recorded once. This chain connects TRBV27 to TRBJ2-3, with 8 bases lining up with TRBD2. The V segment lost 3 bases and the J segment 2 bases; nucleotides outside the gene matches: 4. Germline V gene lookup returns CDR1 MNHEY and CDR2 SMNVEV (reference sequence). The CDR3 extends over 15 amino acids. The CDR3 coding sequence is TGTGCCAGCAGTTTTCCGGGAGGGAACACAGATACGCAGTATTTT. Amino acids: CASSFPGGNTDTQYF.

The V gene is TRBV11-3, the J gene TRBJ2-2; D is ambiguous. Germline CDR1 and CDR2: SGHNT and YENEEA. CDR3 size: 12 residues. V gave up 6 bases and J gave up 5 bases, with 7 bases separating them. CDR3 protein: CASSRETGELFF. The CDR3 DNA sequence: TGTGCCAGCAGTCGAGAAACCGGGGAGCTGTTTTTT.

The CDR3 is CASSLAQGVYEQYF. Here the CDR3 DNA reads TGCGCCAGCAGCTTGGCTCAGGGGGTGTACGAGCAGTACTTC. The chain links TRBV5-1 to TRBJ2-7, with 7 bases matching TRBD1. This CDR3 spans 14 amino acids. In germline, CDR1 is SGHRS, CDR2 YFSETQ. The junction had 4 bases not matched to a gene; V was cut back by 0 bases and J by 4 bases.

The CDR3: CASSQTGGRYTF. CDR3 sequence (DNA): TGTGCCAGCAGTCAGACAGGGGGCCGCTACACCTTC. The gene calls are TRBV28 and TRBJ1-2, with 10 bases identical to TRBD1. The CDR3 is 12 residues long. The trim removed 5 bases at V and 9 bases at J, leaving 3 bases unmatched. The V gene's germline CDR1 is MDHEN and CDR2 SYDVKM.

The rearrangement links TRBV5-1 to TRBJ1-1, with D possibly being TRBD1 (6 bases). CDR1 and CDR2 from the germline V gene are SGHRS and YFSETQ. This CDR3 comprises 14 residues. V shed 3 bases and J shed 5 bases, with 14 bases lying between them. The CDR3 reads CASSWQGPGTEAFF. For the CDR3, the DNA is TGCGCCAGCAGCTGGCAGGGGCCGGGGACTGAAGCTTTCTTT.

V gene TRBV5-4 combines with J gene TRBJ1-1, with D maybe TRBD1 (5 bases). CDR3 length equals 15 residues. The V and J ends lost 7 bases and 0 bases respectively, with 16 bases between them. The germline CDR1 and CDR2 sequences are SGHNT and YYREEE (reference sequence). CDR3 protein: CASGRGAGMNTEAFF. CDR3 DNA: TGTGCCAGCGGGCGGGGCGCGGGGATGAACACTGAAGCTTTCTTT.

The V gene is TRBV6-5, the J gene TRBJ2-7; TRBD2 aligns across 7 bases. The CDR3 consists of 14 residues. Germline CDR1 and CDR2: MNHEY and SVGAGI. V lost 6 bases, J lost 4 bases, and 9 bases stayed unmatched. CDR3 bases: TGTGCCAGCAGCCGGGGACTAACAAATTACGAGCAGTACTTC. This encodes CASSRGLTNYEQYF.

This clone has a single count. This chain links TRBV6-5 with TRBJ1-1; D remains ambiguous. V was cut by 5 bases and J by 3 bases, with 13 bases left in between. The CDR3 is 14 amino acids. CDR1 is MNHEY, CDR2 SVGAGI, per germline. CDR3: CASSEKAGDTEAFF. The CDR3 nucleotides read TGTGCCAGCAGTGAGAAGGCCGGGGACACTGAAGCTTTCTTT.

Concerning this clone itself: One junction end does not reproduce the germline sequence, and a read error may be involved. The chain joins TRBV5-8 to TRBJ2-5; the D gene is possibly TRBD1 (5 bases). Germline-derived CDR1 and CDR2 are SGHTS and YDEGEE. This CDR3 is built from 13 residues. Here the CDR3 DNA reads TGTGCCAGCAGCTTCCAGGGCCAAGGGACCCAGTACTTC. This encodes CASSFQGQGTQYF.

The chain combines TRBV19 with TRBJ2-7; 14 bases fit TRBD2. V shed 5 bases, J shed 6 bases, and the junction held 6 bases outside the gene matches. Germline CDR1 is LNHDA and CDR2 is SQIVND (reference sequence). The CDR3 runs 15 residues. The CDR3 DNA follows: TGTGCCAGTAGTGCCCTGACTAGCGGGAGGGCCGAGCAGTACTTC. This translates into CASSALTSGRAEQYF.

This clone was seen only once. The chain couples TRBV5-5 to TRBJ2-7; 10 positions match TRBD1. V lost 3 bases, J lost 6 bases, and 12 bases stayed unmatched. From germline, CDR1 is SGHKS and CDR2 YYEKEE (reference sequence). This CDR3 has 16 residues. CDR3 in amino acids: CASSSLRDRGRREQYF. In DNA, the CDR3 is TGTGCCAGCAGCTCACTACGGGACAGGGGCCGCCGCGAGCAGTACTTC.

The genes are TRBV29-1 and TRBJ2-5, with D perhaps matching TRBD2 (5 bases). Germline CDR1 reads SQVTM; CDR2 reads ANQGSEA. Trimming removed 5 bases from V and 5 bases from J, with 15 bases in between. The CDR3 has 13 residues. The CDR3 here is CSVRTILAETQYF. Here the CDR3 DNA reads TGCAGCGTTAGAACGATCTTAGCGGAGACCCAGTACTTC. Based on the CDR3 plus reference TRBV29-1 and TRBJ2-5, the full variable domain is SAVISQKPSRDICQRGTSLTIQCQVDSQVTMMFWYRQQPGQSLTLIATANQGSEATYESGFVIDKFPISRPNLTFSTLTVSNMSPEDSSIYLCSVRTILAETQYFGPGTRLLVL.

The genes are TRBV10-3 and TRBJ2-2; TRBD2 is a possible D gene (7 bases). Germline CDR1 ENHRY, CDR2 SYGVKD. The CDR3 contains 17 residues. With 8 bases removed from V and 3 bases from J, the gap between germline ends came to 22 bases. The CDR3 sequence is CAISLLPRGADTGELFF. Here the CDR3 DNA reads TGTGCCATCTCACTCCTACCACGGGGGGCCGACACCGGGGAGCTGTTTTTT.

The V gene is TRBV27, the J gene TRBJ2-1; 9 bases align to TRBD2. Trimming at V came to 5 bases and at J to 7 bases, leaving 6 bases not matched to a gene. The germline CDR1 and CDR2 sequences are MNHEY and SMNVEV (reference sequence). The CDR3 extends over 14 amino acids. The CDR3 spells CASSQPGLANEQFF. As DNA, the CDR3 is TGTGCCAGCAGTCAACCGGGACTAGCAAATGAGCAGTTCTTC.

The CDR3 nucleotides are TGTGCCATCAGTCCTACCCCGGGACTAGCGGCGGGGTTCACAGAGACCCAGTACTTC. Its translation: CAISPTPGLAAGFTETQYF. The V and J genes are TRBV10-3 and TRBJ2-5, with 11 bases fitting TRBD2. CDR1 and CDR2 from the germline V gene are ENHRY and SYGVKD. V gave up 5 bases and J gave up 4 bases; unmatched junction bases: 18. CDR3 length: 19 amino acids.

V and J are TRBV11-2 and TRBJ2-3; 7 bases fit TRBD1. Trimming removed 1 base from V and 0 bases from J; junction bases left unmatched: 7. Germline CDR1 and CDR2: SGHAT and FQNNGV. The length of the CDR3 is 17 residues. The CDR3 coding sequence is TGTGCCAGCAGCTTAGTTAGGGGGCGTACTAGCACAGATACGCAGTATTTT. It yields the protein CASSLVRGRTSTDTQYF.

This clone was seen repeatedly, ten times or more. The chain has TRBV19 and TRBJ1-1, with 9 bases fitting TRBD1. Losses at the gene ends were 6 bases for V and 5 bases for J; bases not matched to a gene: 10. Looked up from germline, CDR1 is LNHDA and CDR2 is SQIVND (reference sequence). The CDR3 is 15 amino acids. CDR3 in amino acids: CASRITGGAGTEAFF. CDR3 DNA sequence: TGTGCCAGTAGGATCACAGGGGGCGCAGGAACTGAAGCTTTCTTT.

In nucleotides, the CDR3 is TGTGCCAGCAGCACTGGGACTAGGAGTTACAATGAGCAGTTCTTC. Amino acid sequence: CASSTGTRSYNEQFF. This chain connects TRBV9 to TRBJ2-1, with TRBD2 identical over 8 bases. J lost 4 bases, V lost 4 bases, and 7 bases had no gene match. Germline V gene sequence: CDR1 SGDLS, CDR2 YYNGEE. This CDR3 region has 15 residues.